Shown below are 23 T cell receptor beta chains from a single sample sequenced in a study of T-cell memory formation after mild COVID-19. TCRdb used MiXCR to reprocess the 5' RACE reads, holding one entry per CDR3 protein. The repertoire holds almost 350,000 distinct CDR3 sequences, with roughly 19% as singletons. Specimen: PBMCs or a T cell subset sorted from them (not recorded which). These receptors were taken from a man aged 18 to 30 who had mild COVID-19 (a few samples of this study predate the infection). Cell type and time point are not known.

This clonotype has more than one count but fewer than ten. V is TRBV9 and J is TRBJ2-3; 8 nucleotides align to TRBD2. Per germline, CDR1 SGDLS and CDR2 YYNGEE. The CDR3 has 16 amino acids. V was pared by 0 bases and J by 0 bases, with 3 bases of the junction left unmatched. DNA of the CDR3: TGTGCCAGCAGCGTAGGACTAGCGTATAGCACAGATACGCAGTATTTT. Translated, it gives CASSVGLAYSTDTQYF.

The rearrangement joins TRBV7-8 to TRBJ1-2; tentatively, D is TRBD1 (5 bases). Germline values: CDR1 SGHVS, CDR2 FQNEAQ. Trimming left V 3 bases short and J 6 bases short, with 8 bases between. The CDR3 contains 12 residues. CDR3 in amino acids: CASSFKGNGYTF. The CDR3 bases are TGTGCCAGCAGCTTTAAGGGGAATGGCTACACCTTC. Full variable domain (rest looked up from reference TRBV7-8 and TRBJ1-2): GAGVSQSPRYKVAKRGQDVALRCDPISGHVSLFWYQQALGQGPEFLTYFQNEAQLDKSGLPSDRFFAERPEGSVSTLKIQRTQQEDSAVYLCASSFKGNGYTFGSGTRLTVV.

The genes are TRBV18 and TRBJ2-1; the D gene is possibly TRBD1 (6 bases). The CDR3 spans 16 residues. The V gene's germline CDR1 is KGHSH and CDR2 LQKENI. Between the trimmed V and J ends, which lost 1 base and 7 bases, there was a span of 17 bases. The CDR3: CASSPLSQSRGNEQFF. CDR3 DNA sequence: TGTGCCAGCTCACCACTCAGTCAGTCTAGGGGGAATGAGCAGTTCTTC. Supplemented by reference TRBV18 and TRBJ2-1, the full variable domain reads NAGVMQNPRHLVRRRGQEARLRCSPMKGHSHVYWYRQLPEEGLKFMVYLQKENIIDESGMPKERFSAEFPKEGPSILRIQQVVRGDSAAYFCASSPLSQSRGNEQFFGPGTRLTVL.

This clonotype has just a few counts. The chain has TRBV10-1 and TRBJ2-4, with a possible D match to TRBD1 (5 bases). Germline V lookup: CDR1 WNHNN, CDR2 SYGVQD (reference sequence). The CDR3 loop spans 13 amino acids. The germline V and J ends were trimmed by 8 bases and 0 bases, with 8 bases remaining between them. The CDR3 region is CASPDIAKNIQYF. CDR3 DNA: TGCGCCAGCCCGGACATAGCCAAAAACATTCAGTACTTC.

The rearrangement joins TRBV19 to TRBJ2-1; D gene unclear. V gave up 3 bases and J gave up 7 bases, with 4 bases separating them. CDR1 is LNHDA, CDR2 SQIVND, per germline (reference sequence). The CDR3 consists of 11 residues. In nucleotides, the CDR3 is TGTGCCAGTAGTATCTTGAATGAGCAGTTCTTC. As protein: CASSILNEQFF.

This clonotype turned up a few times. The V gene is TRBV11-2, the J gene TRBJ2-3, with TRBD1 matching 7 bases. This CDR3 is built from 16 residues. Germline V CDR1 and CDR2: SGHAT, FQNNGV. After removal of 2 bases from V and 0 bases from J, the junction contained 5 bases not matched to a gene. DNA of the CDR3: TGTGCCAGCAGCTTATTACAGGGGTCTAGCACAGATACGCAGTATTTT. It encodes CASSLLQGSSTDTQYF.

The chain couples TRBV6-6 to TRBJ2-3; D not resolved. The germline V gene encodes CDR1 MNHNY and CDR2 SVGAGI (reference sequence). Trimming took off 2 bases at V and 2 bases at J, with 11 bases between the two ends. The CDR3 length is 15 residues. The CDR3 sequence is CASSYGSDATDTQYF. In DNA form, the CDR3 reads TGTGCCAGCAGTTACGGGTCGGACGCCACAGATACGCAGTATTTT.

The V and J genes are TRBV28 and TRBJ2-7, with TRBD1 identical over 7 bases. Trimming cost V 5 bases and J 12 bases; bases outside gene matches: 10. CDR1 MDHEN and CDR2 SYDVKM come from the germline V gene. The CDR3 extends over 12 amino acids. CDR3 residues: CASSPRQGRPYV. The CDR3 DNA sequence: TGTGCCAGCAGTCCCAGACAGGGTCGGCCGTACGTC.

The V gene is TRBV7-7, the J gene TRBJ2-7, with TRBD1 matching 10 bases. The CDR3 extends over 15 amino acids. The J segment lost 3 bases and the V segment lost 5 bases, leaving 7 bases of the junction unmatched. CDR1 and CDR2 from the germline V gene are SSHAT and FNYEAQ (reference sequence). The CDR3 here is CASSPEGQGRYEQYF. CDR3 bases: TGTGCCAGCAGCCCAGAGGGACAGGGGCGCTACGAGCAGTACTTC.

V gene TRBV18 combines with J gene TRBJ2-7, with D perhaps given as TRBD1 or TRBD2 (5 bases each). The germline CDR1 and CDR2 sequences are KGHSH and LQKENI. V was cut by 3 bases and J by 3 bases, with 15 bases left in between. The CDR3 covers 15 residues. The CDR3 region has the DNA TGTGCCAGCTCACCGCCGGGACCTCCGGGCTACGAGCAGTACTTC. The encoded protein is CASSPPGPPGYEQYF.

In its sample, this clonotype was seen many times. The V gene is TRBV5-6, the J gene TRBJ2-3, with 12 bases lining up with TRBD1. Trimming removed 4 bases from V and 9 bases from J; junction bases left unmatched: 12. Germline lookup yields CDR1 SGHDT and CDR2 YYEEEE. CDR3 length: 16 residues. The CDR3 region has the DNA TGTGCCAGCAGCGATACCGGGACAGGGGGCAATCCGACGCAGTATTTT. This translates into CASSDTGTGGNPTQYF.

This clonotype was observed a handful of times. This chain uses TRBV6-5 with TRBJ1-6; D remains unclear. V was shortened by 2 bases and J by 7 bases, with 6 bases between the two germline ends. CDR1 is MNHEY and CDR2 is SVGAGI in the germline V gene. The CDR3 has 13 amino acids. The CDR3 here is CASSYVRNSPLHF. CDR3 nucleotide sequence: TGTGCCAGCAGTTACGTCAGAAATTCACCCCTCCACTTT.

This clonotype was detected a few times. The chain links TRBV10-3 to TRBJ2-5, with 9 positions matching TRBD2. Unmatched junction bases numbered 5, after V lost 2 bases and J lost 4 bases. The V gene's germline CDR1 is ENHRY and CDR2 SYGVKD. This CDR3 contains 15 residues. CDR3 protein: CAISERSSGGETQYF. The CDR3 nucleotides are TGTGCCATCAGTGAGAGGAGTAGCGGGGGAGAGACCCAGTACTTC.

Written as DNA, the CDR3 is TGTGCCAGCACCCCACAGGGGGCATCGGGGGAGCTGTTTTTT. Translating it yields CASTPQGASGELFF. The chain has TRBV6-4 and TRBJ2-2; 9 bases map to TRBD1. The V gene end was trimmed by 7 bases and the J gene end by 8 bases; junction bases not matched to a gene: 8. This CDR3 comprises 14 residues. Germline V lookup: CDR1 MRHNA, CDR2 SNTAGT.

The chain employs TRBV7-8 and TRBJ2-7; 8 bases align to TRBD1. CDR1 is SGHVS and CDR2 is FQNEAQ in the germline V gene. The CDR3 length is 15 residues. With 5 bases clipped from V and 6 bases from J, the junction kept 12 bases outside the gene matches. The CDR3 coding sequence is TGTGCCAGCAGCCTCGGGACAGGACCCCTCGGCGAGCAGTACTTC. Encoded protein: CASSLGTGPLGEQYF.

The table lists this clonotype with many counts. The rearrangement links TRBV12-3 or TRBV12-4 to TRBJ1-6; D may be TRBD1 (6 bases). V lost 7 bases, J lost 10 bases, and 20 bases lay in between. This CDR3 has 15 amino acids. The CDR3 region has the DNA TGTGCCAGCACCTTACAGGGTAGTAAACGATCACCCCTCCACTTT. It codes for CASTLQGSKRSPLHF.

This clonotype was seen only a few times. This chain links TRBV5-5 with TRBJ2-1; 10 nucleotides agree with TRBD2. Germline V CDR1 and CDR2: SGHKS, YYEKEE (reference sequence). V shed 1 base, J shed 3 bases, and the junction held 1 base outside the gene matches. The CDR3 has 15 residues. The CDR3 DNA is TGTGCCAGCAGCTTGCTAGCGGGGGACTACAATGAGCAGTTCTTC. Amino acids: CASSLLAGDYNEQFF.

The J gene is TRBJ2-2, the V gene TRBV7-6; 12 bases match TRBD2. Germline loops: CDR1 SGHVS, CDR2 FNYEAQ. V was pared by 6 bases and J by 7 bases, with 6 bases of the junction left unmatched. The CDR3 runs to 15 residues. CDR3 nucleotides: TGTGCCAGCAGTCCTAGCGGGGGGGAGCACGGGGAGCTGTTTTTT. This codes for CASSPSGGEHGELFF.

This clonotype was observed a handful of times. The J gene is TRBJ2-7, the V gene TRBV3-1; D may be TRBD1 (6 bases). Germline CDR1 is LGHDT and CDR2 is YNNKEL (reference sequence). CDR3 length: 14 residues. Trimming took 4 bases from V and 4 from J, leaving 14 bases between them. The CDR3 loop reads CASSLPGAEYEQYF. The DNA for the CDR3 is TGTGCCAGCAGCCTCCCAGGGGCGGAGTACGAGCAGTACTTC.

A remark on this clonotype: A read error is likely, as this CDR3 ends without the conserved phenylalanine or tryptophan. V gene TRBV5-4 combines with J gene TRBJ1-6; D remains unclear. Germline CDR1 SGHNT, CDR2 YYREEE (reference sequence). The CDR3 totals 14 residues. V gave up 1 base and J gave up 11 bases, with 13 bases separating them. The CDR3 DNA is TGTGCCAGCAGCTTGAGCTCCAAAGCGGCACCCCTCCACTAT. Protein sequence: CASSLSSKAAPLHY.

This clonotype has a handful of counts. This chain uses TRBV19 with TRBJ2-3, with D unclear. V was pared by 9 bases and J by 3 bases, with 13 bases between. From germline, CDR1 is LNHDA and CDR2 SQIVND (reference sequence). This CDR3 is 13 amino acids long. The CDR3: CASSSLGTDTQYF. DNA of the CDR3: TGTGCCAGCTCTTCCTTGGGTACAGATACGCAGTATTTT.

This clonotype was found a few times. V is TRBV5-1 and J is TRBJ1-2, with no clear D. Germline values: CDR1 SGHRS, CDR2 YFSETQ. CDR3 length: 13 amino acids. The V gene lost 2 bases and the J gene lost 8 bases, with 13 bases spanning the gap. CDR3 in amino acids: CASSFDGPGGYTF. In DNA, the CDR3 is TGCGCCAGCAGCTTTGACGGGCCTGGGGGCTACACCTTC.

The genes are TRBV11-3 and TRBJ2-1; 11 bases fit TRBD2. CDR1 is SGHNT and CDR2 is YENEEA in the germline V gene. The CDR3 runs 17 residues. Trimming removed 5 bases from V and 4 bases from J; junction bases left unmatched: 10. DNA of the CDR3: TGTGCCAGCAGCGCCAATACCGGGACTAGCGGATACAATGAGCAGTTCTTC. The encoded protein is CASSANTGTSGYNEQFF. Full variable domain (outside the CDR3, taken from reference TRBV11-3 and TRBJ2-1): EAGVVQSPRYKIIEKKQPVAFWCNPISGHNTLYWYLQNLGQGPELLIRYENEEAVDDSQLPKDRFSAERLKGVDSTLKIQPAELGDSAVYLCASSANTGTSGYNEQFFGPGTRLTVL.